The rows below give T cell receptor beta chains drawn from one sample of a study of identical twins. TCRdb fed the 5' RACE reads into MiXCR, producing one record per CDR3 protein. Of over 200,000 distinct CDR3 sequences in the sample, about 10% are singletons; the top ten hold about a tenth. Sequencing input: memory T cells sorted from blood. The receptors derive from a man between 45 and 60 years old in good health. Each CDR3 is given with its conserved first and last residue. The D gene is left open where the match is weak. Not all rows give a size; the values are once, few, many and, for expanded clones, a class.

abundance,v_gene,j_gene,d_gene,CDR3aa,CDR3nt
many,TRBV29-1,TRBJ2-3,TRBD2,CSVDERESTDTQYF,TGCAGCGTTGACGAGCGGGAGAGCACAGATACGCAGTATTTT
-,TRBV6-1,TRBJ2-5,-,CASRKGSWETQYF,TGTGCCAGCAGAAAAGGATCCTGGGAGACCCAGTACTTC
-,TRBV15,TRBJ2-5,-,CATSRGSLQGGETQYF,TGTGCCACCAGCAGGGGCTCCCTACAGGGAGGGGAGACCCAGTACTTC
-,TRBV4-1,TRBJ1-5,-,CASSQDSTENQPQHF,TGCGCCAGCAGCCAAGATTCTACCGAGAATCAGCCCCAGCATTTT
-,TRBV5-1,TRBJ2-2,TRBD1,CASSRDSTNTGELFF,TGCGCCAGCAGCAGGGACAGTACGAACACCGGGGAGCTGTTTTTT
-,TRBV29-1,TRBJ2-2,-,CSVENYRSGELFF,TGCAGCGTTGAAAACTATAGGTCCGGGGAGCTGTTTTTT
few,TRBV4-2,TRBJ1-1,-,CASSQELAGYTEAFF,TGTGCCAGCAGCCAAGAACTAGCGGGCTACACTGAAGCTTTCTTT
many,TRBV20-1,TRBJ1-2,TRBD1,CSARETGWDYGYTF,TGCAGTGCTAGAGAGACAGGGTGGGACTATGGCTACACCTTC
-,TRBV13,TRBJ1-1,-,CASSLGEGQDGTEAFF,TGTGCCAGCAGCTTAGGGGAGGGACAAGATGGCACTGAAGCTTTCTTT
many,TRBV5-1,TRBJ2-5,TRBD1,CASSFDTQGAQETQYF,TGCGCCAGCAGTTTTGACACCCAGGGGGCCCAAGAGACCCAGTACTTC
-,TRBV6-1,TRBJ2-5,TRBD2,CASKSPSGTETQYF,TGTGCCAGCAAGTCGCCTAGCGGGACAGAGACCCAGTACTTC
-,TRBV10-3,TRBJ1-4,-,CAISMGPTNEKLFF,TGTGCCATCAGTATGGGGCCAACTAATGAAAAACTGTTTTTT
-,TRBV12-3/TRBV12-4,TRBJ2-2,-,CASSLEVGELFF,TGTGCCAGCAGTTTAGAGGTCGGGGAGCTGTTTTTT
many,TRBV7-2,TRBJ2-7,-,CASSLDISYEQYF,TGTGCCAGCAGCTTAGATATCTCCTACGAGCAGTACTTC
many,TRBV9,TRBJ2-1,TRBD2,CASSVAISGSTDEQFF,TGTGCCAGCAGCGTAGCTATCAGCGGGAGTACCGATGAGCAGTTCTTC
-,TRBV3-1,TRBJ2-7,TRBD2,CASSRGGTSGTRGSSYEQYF,TGTGCCAGCAGCCGGGGAGGGACTAGCGGGACTCGGGGGAGCTCCTACGAGCAGTACTTC
few,TRBV7-2,TRBJ2-7,TRBD1,CASNGGGTGGEQYF,TGTGCCAGCAACGGCGGAGGGACAGGCGGCGAGCAGTACTTC
-,TRBV3-1,TRBJ1-1,-,CASSLYGTEAFF,TGTGCCAGCAGCCTGTATGGGACTGAAGCTTTCTTT
-,TRBV11-3,TRBJ2-1,TRBD2,CASSGGGRAGNEQFF,TGTGCCAGCAGCGGTGGCGGGAGGGCGGGCAATGAGCAGTTCTTC
many,TRBV5-4,TRBJ1-2,-,CASSLEDYGYTF,TGTGCCAGCAGCTTGGAGGACTATGGCTACACCTTC
few,TRBV19,TRBJ1-5,TRBD1,CASTGTGGTNQPQHF,TGTGCCAGTACCGGGACAGGGGGCACCAATCAGCCCCAGCATTTT
many,TRBV5-6,TRBJ1-1,-,CASSFRASEAFF,TGTGCCAGCAGCTTCAGGGCTTCTGAAGCTTTCTTT
many,TRBV4-2,TRBJ2-2,-,CASSPKVLRHEESSGELFF,TGTGCCAGCAGCCCAAAAGTATTAAGACACGAAGAATCGAGCGGGGAGCTGTTTTTT
-,TRBV7-2,TRBJ2-7,-,CASSLAPGAGYEQYF,TGTGCCAGCAGCTTAGCCCCGGGGGCGGGGTACGAGCAGTACTTC